The rows below give T cell receptor beta chains drawn from one sample of a study of T cells in Graves' hyperthyroidism and ophthalmopathy. TCRdb used MiXCR to reprocess the multiplex PCR reads, holding one entry per CDR3 protein. The sample includes about 52,000 distinct CDR3 sequences, roughly 50% of them seen just once. The sequencing sample was made of blood. All receptors derive from a woman in her 50s with Graves' ophthalmopathy. Each CDR3 is given with its conserved first and last residue. The order of the fields is J gene, V gene, clone size, D gene, CDR3 DNA, CDR3 protein. D genes are given only for firm matches. Size values are once, few and many counts, or a class for expanded clones, and some rows have none.

>TRBJ2-7|TRBV7-8|medium-sized|-
TGTGCCAGCAGCTCAGCCAGGGGTTACTACGAGCAGTACTTC
CASSSARGYYEQYF
>TRBJ2-7|TRBV7-2|many|-
TGTGCCAGCAGCTTATACTACGGGGGACCATACGAGCAGTACTTC
CASSLYYGGPYEQYF
>TRBJ2-1|TRBV6-4|-|TRBD2
TGTGCCAGCAGCGACGGGACTAGCGGGGGCAATGAGCTGTTCTTC
CASSDGTSGGNELFF
>TRBJ2-2|TRBV7-9|many|-
TGTGCCAGCAGCTTAGGTTCGTTTAGAGACACCGGGGAGCTGTTTTTT
CASSLGSFRDTGELFF
>TRBJ2-1|TRBV10-3|many|TRBD2
TGTGCCATCAGACTTTCTAGCGGAGTCTACAATGAGCAGTTCTTC
CAIRLSSGVYNEQFF
>TRBJ2-2|TRBV7-9|many|TRBD1
TGTGCCAGCAGCCCTACGACAGGGCTGAACACCGGGGAGCTGTTTTTT
CASSPTTGLNTGELFF
>TRBJ1-2|TRBV5-1|-|TRBD1
TGCGCCAGCAGCTTGGGGGGACAGAACTCTGGCTACACCTTC
CASSLGGQNSGYTF
>TRBJ2-1|TRBV15|-|-
TGTGCCACCAGCAGAGATCACTTGGTAAGGATCTTC
CATSRDHLVRIF
>TRBJ2-2|TRBV2|few|TRBD1
TGTGCCAGCAGTTTCGGACAGGGCGGGGAGCTGTTTTTT
CASSFGQGGELFF
>TRBJ1-1|TRBV2|-|-
TGTGCCAGCAGCACCCCGGGACACCGAGAATTAAACACTGAAGCTTTCTTT
CASSTPGHRELNTEAFF
>TRBJ2-7|TRBV10-3|medium-sized|TRBD1
TGTGCCATGTCCGGGACAGATTCCTACGAGCAGTACTTC
CAMSGTDSYEQYF
>TRBJ2-2|TRBV2|-|-
TGTGCCAGCGGCAGGGGCACCGGGGAGCTGTTTTTT
CASGRGTGELFF
>TRBJ2-7|TRBV19|many|-
TGTGCCAGTAGTACAGCCCGGGCCTACGAGCAGTACTTC
CASSTARAYEQYF
>TRBJ2-2|TRBV7-6|-|TRBD2
TGTGCCAGCAGCTTAGCTATGCTAGCGGGAGGGCCAGGCGGGGAGCTGTTTTTT
CASSLAMLAGGPGGELFF
>TRBJ1-1|TRBV6-5|many|-
TGTGCCAGCAGGGGGACGGCCAACACTGAAGCTTTCTTT
CASRGTANTEAFF
>TRBJ2-7|TRBV28|many|TRBD1
TGTGCCAGCAGTAAGGACAGGAGCTACGAGCAGTACTTC
CASSKDRSYEQYF
>TRBJ2-1|TRBV29-1|medium-sized|TRBD2
TGCAGCGCCATAAGGACTAGCTACAATGAGCAGTTCTTC
CSAIRTSYNEQFF
>TRBJ1-1|TRBV2|-|TRBD1
TGTGCCAGCAGCACCCCGGGACAGGGGGCTGAAGCTTTCTTT
CASSTPGQGAEAFF
>TRBJ1-1|TRBV20-1|many|TRBD1
TGCAGTGCTAGCCCACCTGGACAGGGGGCAGGAGCTTTCTTT
CSASPPGQGAGAFF
>TRBJ2-1|TRBV4-3|many|-
TGCGCCAGCAGCCAAGATGTTAGCTCCTACAATGAGCAGTTCTTC
CASSQDVSSYNEQFF
>TRBJ1-4|TRBV7-8|many|-
TGTGCCAGCAGCCTAGACAGGCTTAATGAAAAACTGTTTTTT
CASSLDRLNEKLFF
>TRBJ2-1|TRBV7-6|-|-
TGTGCCAGCAGCTTACAGGGCCAAGGGGATGAGCAGTTCTTC
CASSLQGQGDEQFF
>TRBJ2-7|TRBV9|many|-
TGTGCCAGCAGCGTAGGAAAGGACAGATCCTACGAGCAGTACTTC
CASSVGKDRSYEQYF
>TRBJ1-2|TRBV7-6|-|TRBD1
TGTGCCAGCAGCTCAAACCTGGGACAGAGAATACTACGAGCAGTACTTAAAGATGGCTACACCTTC
CASSSNLGQRILRAVLKDGYTF
>TRBJ2-6|TRBV15|medium-sized|-
TGTGCCACCAGCAAAGGGGTTGGGGCCAACGTCCTGACTTTC
CATSKGVGANVLTF
>TRBJ2-5|TRBV29-1|many|TRBD2
TGCAGCGCCGGGGGGTACCAAGAGACCCAGTACTTC
CSAGGYQETQYF
>TRBJ2-3|TRBV4-2|-|TRBD1
TGTGCCAGCAGCCATGACAGGGCTGATACGCAGTATTTT
CASSHDRADTQYF
>TRBJ1-2|TRBV7-6|-|-
TGTGCCAGCAGCTTAGTGGCAGGGGCAGGCTATGGCTACACCTTC
CASSLVAGAGYGYTF
>TRBJ2-3|TRBV4-1|many|TRBD1
TGCGCCAGCAGCCAGACAGGGGCAGATACGCAGTATTTT
CASSQTGADTQYF
>TRBJ2-7|TRBV20-1|-|TRBD2
TGCAGTGCTAGCTCGGGGAAGGCTAGCGGCCTAAGCTCCTACAAGCAGAACTTC
CSASSGKASGLSSYKQNF
>TRBJ1-2|TRBV2|once|-
TGTGCCGGCAGTTTATTGACCCTTAACTATGGCTACACCTTC
CAGSLLTLNYGYTF
>TRBJ2-1|TRBV10-1|-|-
TGCGCCAGCGTTGAAAGGGGGGAGAGGGGAGGGAGTGAGCAGTTCTTC
CASVERGERGGSEQFF
>TRBJ2-7|TRBV7-2|medium-sized|-
TGTGCCAGCAGCTTCCAAAGGGCCGAGCAGTACTTC
CASSFQRAEQYF
>TRBJ1-5|TRBV19|-|-
TGTGCCAGTAGTATGACGGAGGGAAGCAATCAGCCCCAGCATTTT
CASSMTEGSNQPQHF
>TRBJ1-4|TRBV15|-|TRBD1
TGTGCCACCAGCAGTCGCAGGGGGCGCGCAACTAATGAAAAACTGTTTTTT
CATSSRRGRATNEKLFF
>TRBJ2-2|TRBV6-1|many|-
TGTGCCAGCAGTGAAGCCTTCTTAGTAGGGGAGCTGTTTTTT
CASSEAFLVGELFF
>TRBJ1-1|TRBV6-6|many|-
TGTGCCAGCAGTTACCTAGACAAGATTGAAGCTTTCTTT
CASSYLDKIEAFF
>TRBJ2-2|TRBV2|once|TRBD2
TGTGCCAGCAGTGATAGCGGGAGGGGGACCGGGGAGCTGTTTTTT
CASSDSGRGTGELFF
>TRBJ2-5|TRBV24-1|-|TRBD1
TGTGCCACCAGTTCCGGGACAGGGGGCGTGAGGGAGACCCAGTACTTC
CATSSGTGGVRETQYF
>TRBJ2-5|TRBV19|once|-
TGTGCCAGTAGTATTCTCAGGGGCCTCGAGACCCAGTACTTC
CASSILRGLETQYF
>TRBJ1-6|TRBV28|many|-
TGTGCCAGCAGTTTCATACAAGATAATTCACCCCTCCACTTT
CASSFIQDNSPLHF
>TRBJ2-3|TRBV19|many|TRBD2
TGTGCCAGTAGTATAGCCCATTCGCGGGAGCTCACAGATACGCAGTATTTT
CASSIAHSRELTDTQYF
>TRBJ1-2|TRBV6-5|many|TRBD1
TGTGCCAGCACTCCCTGGACAGGGTCCGGCTATGGCTACACCTTC
CASTPWTGSGYGYTF
>TRBJ1-1|TRBV19|many|-
TGTGCCAGTAGTATTATGGGGGGCAAGAACACTGAAGCTTTCTTT
CASSIMGGKNTEAFF
>TRBJ1-5|TRBV19|many|-
TGTGCCAGTACCCCACCTTGGGCGGCCGACAGCAATCAGCCCCAGCATTTT
CASTPPWAADSNQPQHF
>TRBJ1-6|TRBV20-1|-|-
TGCAGTGCTCCCCCTGCTGGGGGGAATAATTCACCCCTCCACTTT
CSAPPAGGNNSPLHF
>TRBJ1-2|TRBV11-1|many|-
TGTGCCAGCAGCTTAGAGGGTGACTATGGCTACACCTTC
CASSLEGDYGYTF
>TRBJ2-7|TRBV6-5|-|-
TGTGCCAGCAGCCCCCTCCCCGGGGGTTACGAGCAGTACTTC
CASSPLPGGYEQYF
>TRBJ2-7|TRBV5-1|-|-
TGCGCCAGCAGCTTGACGGCTGGGATTTTCCAGATCTACGAGGAGTACTTC
CASSLTAGIFQIYEEYF
>TRBJ2-7|TRBV13|once|TRBD2
TGTGCCAGCAACTTAGGCCCGGGACTAGCGGGAGGGGTGGTCGAGCAGTACTTC
CASNLGPGLAGGVVEQYF
>TRBJ2-1|TRBV10-1|few|TRBD1
TGCGCCAGCAGCCGGGACAGGGAAAATTTGCAGTTCTTC
CASSRDRENLQFF
>TRBJ2-3|TRBV24-1|medium-sized|-
TGTGCCACCAGTGAGGCTTTGGGGCTCGATACGCAGTATTTT
CATSEALGLDTQYF
>TRBJ2-3|TRBV29-1|medium-sized|-
TGCAGCGTTGGGAGGGGTCTACGCACAGATACGCAGTATTTT
CSVGRGLRTDTQYF
>TRBJ2-5|TRBV6-5|once|-
TGTGCCAGCAGTGAACGACAGATAAACAATCAGCCCCAGTACTTC
CASSERQINNQPQYF
>TRBJ2-7|TRBV11-2|many|-
TGTGCCAGCAGCTTAACCGACCGCTACGAGCAGTACTTC
CASSLTDRYEQYF